These 15 T cell receptor beta chains came from one sample sequenced in a study of cytomegalovirus exposure and HLA in healthy donors. The table came from immunoSEQ multiplex PCR; TCRdb's copy has only in-frame clones and leaves some out. The sample records some 98,000 clones, around 88% being singletons. The source material was PBMCs. Every receptor here comes from a woman in her 30s in good health and CMV-seronegative.

The chain joins TRBV27 to TRBJ2-2, with TRBD1 identical over 9 bases. V shed 8 bases, J shed 3 bases, and the junction held 10 bases outside the gene matches. Per germline, CDR1 MNHEY and CDR2 SMNVEV (reference sequence). This CDR3 has 16 amino acids. The CDR3 is CASGVHRGLDTGELFF. CDR3 nucleotides: TGTGCCAGCGGGGTTCACAGGGGGCTGGACACCGGGGAGCTGTTTTTT.

For the CDR3, the DNA is TGTGCCATCAGTGGGCGTAGCGGGAGGGCCGTGGATACGCAGTATTTT. As protein: CAISGRSGRAVDTQYF. The gene calls are TRBV10-3 and TRBJ2-3, with 11 positions matching TRBD2. Germline lookup yields CDR1 ENHRY and CDR2 SYGVKD. The CDR3 runs to 16 residues. V lost 4 bases to trimming and J lost 6 bases; unmatched junction nucleotides: 9.

In its sample, this clone was seen once. The chain links TRBV5-1 to TRBJ2-5; D is uncertain. Between the trimmed V and J ends, which lost 3 bases and 4 bases, there was a span of 10 bases. The CDR3 runs to 13 residues. The germline V gene has CDR1 SGHRS and CDR2 YFSETQ. CDR3 sequence reads: CASSSPPVETQYF. The CDR3 region has the DNA TGCGCCAGCAGCTCCCCTCCTGTAGAGACCCAGTACTTC.

This clone was seen once. The rearrangement links TRBV5-1 to TRBJ1-2; D call uncertain. Germline-derived CDR1 and CDR2 are SGHRS and YFSETQ. Trimming removed 4 bases from V and 7 bases from J, with 17 bases in between. The CDR3 covers 14 residues. The CDR3 DNA follows: TGCGCCAGCAGCCCGACGTTTTCAGGCTCTGGCTACACCTTC. This encodes CASSPTFSGSGYTF.

The gene calls are TRBV5-5 and TRBJ1-5; tentatively, D is TRBD1 (6 bases). V dropped 3 bases and J dropped 4 bases, with 14 bases sitting between them. The CDR3 spans 15 residues. Per the germline V gene, CDR1 is SGHKS and CDR2 is YYEKEE (reference sequence). In DNA, the CDR3 is TGTGCCAGCAGCTGGGGGGGCCAGGGGAATCAGCCCCAGCATTTT. Protein sequence: CASSWGGQGNQPQHF.

The chain uses TRBV28 and TRBJ2-7, with 11 bases aligning to TRBD1. The CDR3 spans 16 residues. V dropped 6 bases and J dropped 4; count of bases not matched to a gene: 11. Looked up from germline, CDR1 is MDHEN and CDR2 is SYDVKM. The DNA of the CDR3 is TGTGCCAGCAGCCCTCCCCCGGGACAGGGGGTGTACGAGCAGTACTTC. Protein product: CASSPPPGQGVYEQYF.

V is TRBV4-3 and J is TRBJ2-5, with unresolved D. This CDR3 has 12 residues. V was pared by 6 bases and J by 1 base, with 6 bases between. Germline CDR1 is LGHNA and CDR2 is YSLEER. The CDR3 spells CASRQAQETQYF. The CDR3 DNA sequence: TGCGCCAGCAGGCAGGCCCAAGAGACCCAGTACTTC.

The genes are TRBV7-8 and TRBJ1-2; tentatively, D is TRBD1 (5 bases). V lost 0 bases to trimming and J lost 7 bases, with 12 bases between them. CDR1 SGHVS and CDR2 FQNEAQ come from the germline V gene. The CDR3 extends over 14 amino acids. The CDR3 here is CASSLARGEGGYTF. The CDR3, as DNA: TGTGCCAGCAGCTTAGCGCGGGGGGAGGGTGGCTACACCTTC. Based on the CDR3 plus reference TRBV7-8 and TRBJ1-2, the full variable domain is GAGVSQSPRYKVAKRGQDVALRCDPISGHVSLFWYQQALGQGPEFLTYFQNEAQLDKSGLPSDRFFAERPEGSVSTLKIQRTQQEDSAVYLCASSLARGEGGYTFGSGTRLTVV.

The chain recombines TRBV7-9 with TRBJ2-5; 10 bases agree with TRBD1. Germline-derived CDR1 and CDR2 are SEHNR and FQNEAQ (reference sequence). The V and J ends lost 4 bases and 1 base, in that order; junction bases with no gene match: 3. This CDR3 spans 15 amino acids. The CDR3: CASSSRTGGQETQYF. Written as DNA, the CDR3 is TGTGCCAGCAGCTCCAGGACAGGGGGCCAAGAGACCCAGTACTTC.

The chain combines TRBV6-1 with TRBJ2-7; D gene unclear. This CDR3 has 10 amino acids. V was cut by 5 bases and J by 3 bases, with 2 bases left in between. Per the germline V gene, CDR1 is MNHNS and CDR2 is SASEGT. The CDR3 nucleotides are TGTGCCAGCAGTCTCTACGAGCAGTACTTC. Translation gives CASSLYEQYF.

This clone was detected only once. The rearrangement joins TRBV6-6 to TRBJ2-1; tentative D call: TRBD2 (6 bases). V lost 4 bases and J 6 bases, leaving 16 bases between the germline ends. The CDR3 spans 15 residues. Germline-derived CDR1 and CDR2 are MNHNY and SVGAGI (reference sequence). CDR3 residues: CASSWLGGLINEQFF. For the CDR3, the DNA is TGTGCCAGCAGTTGGTTGGGAGGACTAATCAATGAGCAGTTCTTC.

The chain carries TRBV6-5 and TRBJ2-7; D call uncertain. V gave up 0 bases and J gave up 0 bases, with 9 bases separating them. This CDR3 has 15 residues. Germline V gives CDR1 MNHEY, CDR2 SVGAGI. The DNA for the CDR3 is TGTGCCAGCAGTTACTCGATCCACAGCTCCTACGAGCAGTACTTC. Protein product: CASSYSIHSSYEQYF.

The gene calls are TRBV9 and TRBJ2-2, with 7 positions matching TRBD1. The CDR3 length is 17 residues. Germline values: CDR1 SGDLS, CDR2 YYNGEE. V trimming: 0 bases; J trimming: 4 bases; junction bases outside the gene matches: 9. The CDR3 bases are TGTGCCAGCAGCGTAGCATTGACAGGGTCGTCCACCGGGGAGCTGTTTTTT. This gives the protein CASSVALTGSSTGELFF.

The rearrangement uses TRBV2 and TRBJ1-6, with 9 bases aligning to TRBD1. V shed 7 bases, J shed 10 bases, and the junction held 5 bases outside the gene matches. This CDR3 region has 13 residues. Germline CDR1 is SNHLY and CDR2 is FYNNEI. In DNA, the CDR3 is TGTGCCAGCAAGCGGGACAGGGCCTCACCCCTCCACTTT. It codes for CASKRDRASPLHF.

This clone was recorded at least ten times. J is TRBJ1-2 and V is TRBV7-9; D might be TRBD1 (5 bases). The CDR3 is made up of 13 amino acids. Per germline, CDR1 SEHNR and CDR2 FQNEAQ (reference sequence). Between the trimmed V and J ends, which lost 10 bases and 5 bases, there was a span of 17 bases. CDR3 loop: CATPSGGWYGYTF. The CDR3 DNA follows: TGTGCCACCCCCTCCGGGGGGTGGTATGGCTACACCTTC.